Following are 27 T cell receptor beta chains from one sample sequenced in a study of T cell responses to AZD1222 COVID-19 vaccine. Profiled with immunoSEQ multiplex PCR; TCRdb holds only in-frame clones, not every one. Of 150,000 to 200,000 clones listed, about 95% are singletons. Sequences were derived from peripheral blood, sampled on day 0 of AZD1222 vaccination. These receptors were taken from an adult in good health.

V gene TRBV27 combines with J gene TRBJ1-1, with TRBD1 matching 8 bases. The germline V gene has CDR1 MNHEY and CDR2 SMNVEV (reference sequence). V trimming: 4 bases; J trimming: 0 bases; junction bases outside the gene matches: 10. The CDR3 has 17 amino acids. The CDR3 loop is CASSSPRTGGVNTEAFF. In nucleotides, the CDR3 is TGTGCCAGCAGTTCACCCCGCACAGGGGGAGTGAACACTGAAGCTTTCTTT.

This chain connects TRBV6-5 to TRBJ1-1; D call uncertain. V dropped 5 bases and J dropped 1 base, with 14 bases sitting between them. Germline loops: CDR1 MNHEY, CDR2 SVGAGI. There are 15 residues in the CDR3. The DNA for the CDR3 is TGTGCCAGCAGTCCCCTAAGACTTCAGAACACTGAAGCTTTCTTT. It yields the protein CASSPLRLQNTEAFF.

The CDR3 spells CASSLGVNTEAFF. DNA of the CDR3: TGTGCCAGCTCTTTGGGGGTGAACACTGAAGCTTTCTTT. V gene TRBV18 combines with J gene TRBJ1-1, with D perhaps matching TRBD1 (5 bases). Germline CDR1 is KGHSH and CDR2 is LQKENI. Trimming pared 6 bases from V and 0 bases from J, leaving 8 bases between. This CDR3 contains 13 residues.

The chain uses TRBV27 and TRBJ2-6; possible D gene TRBD1, 6 bases. CDR1 and CDR2 from the germline V gene are MNHEY and SMNVEV (reference sequence). The CDR3 contains 19 residues. V shed 6 bases and J shed 2 bases, with 23 bases lying between them. The CDR3 bases are TGTGCCAGCAGCCCTTCCCTTCAGGGGTGGGAACCTGGGGCCAACGTCCTGACTTTC. Encoded protein: CASSPSLQGWEPGANVLTF. Based on the CDR3 plus reference TRBV27 and TRBJ2-6, the full variable domain is EAQVTQNPRYLITVTGKKLTVTCSQNMNHEYMSWYRQDPGLGLRQIYYSMNVEVTDKGDVPEGYKVSRKEKRNFPLILESPSPNQTSLYFCASSPSLQGWEPGANVLTFGAGSRLTVL.

The count of this clone is one. CDR3 sequence: CASSLGGGSNQPQHF. The DNA for the CDR3 is TGCGCCAGCAGCCTAGGTGGAGGTAGCAATCAGCCCCAGCATTTT. The chain uses TRBV4-1 and TRBJ1-5; no definite D call. V was pared by 4 bases and J by 0 bases, with 10 bases between. The CDR3 totals 15 residues. CDR1 and CDR2 (germline): MGHRA, YSYEKL.

The chain joins TRBV5-5 to TRBJ1-5; 8 bases align to TRBD1. Germline V gene sequence: CDR1 SGHKS, CDR2 YYEKEE (reference sequence). This CDR3 is 14 amino acids long. V lost 7 bases to trimming and J lost 4 bases; unmatched junction nucleotides: 7. The CDR3 coding sequence is TGTGCCAGCGGATCAGGGGGCCGTAATCAGCCCCAGCATTTT. This translates into CASGSGGRNQPQHF.

The chain recombines TRBV19 with TRBJ1-5; 7 nucleotides align to TRBD1. Unmatched junction bases numbered 15, after V lost 6 bases and J lost 4 bases. CDR1 and CDR2 from the germline V gene are LNHDA and SQIVND (reference sequence). CDR3 length: 17 residues. CDR3 DNA: TGTGCCAGTAGGGCGTCACTCGGGACAGTACTAAATCAGCCCCAGCATTTT. It yields the protein CASRASLGTVLNQPQHF.

The chain carries TRBV7-2 and TRBJ1-5; 9 bases fit TRBD1. The CDR3 spans 14 residues. CDR1 and CDR2 (germline): SGHTA, FQGNSA. V dropped 7 bases and J dropped 6; count of bases not matched to a gene: 7. For the CDR3, the DNA is TGTGCCAGCACCGACGGGACAGGGACTCAGCCCCAGCATTTT. It codes for CASTDGTGTQPQHF.

The chain carries TRBV5-1 and TRBJ2-7, with D possibly matching TRBD1 (7 bases). Trimming cost V 0 bases and J 1 base, with 14 bases left between them. Germline CDR1 SGHRS, CDR2 YFSETQ. CDR3 length: 16 residues. The CDR3 sequence is CASSLGRGDRSYEQYF. The CDR3 DNA reads as TGCGCCAGCAGCTTGGGCAGGGGGGACAGATCCTACGAGCAGTACTTC. Full variable domain (rest looked up from reference TRBV5-1 and TRBJ2-7): KAGVTQTPRYLIKTRGQQVTLSCSPISGHRSVSWYQQTPGQGLQFLFEYFSETQRNKGNFPGRFSGRQFSNSRSEMNVSTLELGDSALYLCASSLGRGDRSYEQYFGPGTRLTVT.

V gene TRBV9 combines with J gene TRBJ2-5, with D possibly called TRBD1 or TRBD2 (5 bases each). The CDR3 totals 13 residues. Per germline, CDR1 SGDLS and CDR2 YYNGEE. V lost 2 bases to trimming and J lost 5 bases, with 10 bases between them. The CDR3 spells CASSVDRGETQYF. The DNA for the CDR3 is TGTGCCAGCAGCGTCGACAGAGGGGAGACCCAGTACTTC.

The V and J genes are TRBV2 and TRBJ2-2; unclear D gene. The CDR3 has 13 amino acids. CDR1 SNHLY and CDR2 FYNNEI come from the germline V gene. Trimming removed 2 bases from V and 7 bases from J, with 8 bases in between. The CDR3 coding sequence is TGTGCCAGCAGTGAAAGAATGGACGGGGAGCTGTTTTTT. Translated, it gives CASSERMDGELFF.

DNA for the CDR3: TGTGCCAGCAGTTTAGAGGGGACGAGCCAGCATTTT. Protein product: CASSLEGTSQHF. The V call is TRBV12-3 or TRBV12-4, the J call TRBJ1-5; weak D call: TRBD1 (5 bases). The CDR3 is 12 residues long. V dropped 1 base and J dropped 12 bases, with 10 bases sitting between them.

The CDR3 DNA reads as TGTGCCAGCAGTGACCCTAGCGGGAAGGAGACCCAGTACTTC. It translates to CASSDPSGKETQYF. The chain combines TRBV2 with TRBJ2-5, with 9 bases matching TRBD2. The germline V gene has CDR1 SNHLY and CDR2 FYNNEI. The CDR3 is 14 amino acids. The V gene end was trimmed by 3 bases and the J gene end by 5 bases; junction bases not matched to a gene: 4.

The chain recombines TRBV28 with TRBJ1-6; TRBD1 matches at 7 bases. CDR1 is MDHEN, CDR2 SYDVKM, per germline. V gave up 6 bases and J gave up 10 bases; unmatched junction bases: 12. The CDR3 runs 15 residues. CDR3 nucleotides: TGTGCCAGCAGCCCGACAGGGTTGGGGGGATCACCCCTCCACTTT. Translating gives CASSPTGLGGSPLHF.

The gene calls are TRBV2 and TRBJ1-1; D call uncertain. V shed 6 bases and J shed 6 bases, with 11 bases lying between them. CDR3 length equals 12 residues. Germline V lookup: CDR1 SNHLY, CDR2 FYNNEI. CDR3 residues: CASRAGSAEAFF. The CDR3 coding sequence is TGTGCCAGCAGGGCAGGATCTGCTGAAGCTTTCTTT.

This sequence joins TRBV5-5 and TRBJ1-3; D unresolved. The ends were cut back, 1 base at V and 0 bases at J, with 8 bases in the middle. CDR1 SGHKS and CDR2 YYEKEE come from the germline V gene (reference sequence). The CDR3 loop spans 15 amino acids. CDR3 protein: CASSLSQISGNTIYF. Written as DNA, the CDR3 is TGTGCCAGCAGCTTGTCGCAGATCTCTGGAAACACCATATATTTT.

This clone has more than one count but fewer than ten. The chain links TRBV4-2 to TRBJ1-6; 9 bases align to TRBD1. Germline CDR1 reads LGHNA; CDR2 reads YNFKEQ. The CDR3 spans 16 residues. Trimming took 4 bases from V and 5 from J; bases not matched to a gene: 6. The CDR3 DNA sequence: TGTGCCAGCAGCCCCCGGGACAGGGAACATAATTCACCCCTCCACTTT. Its translation is CASSPRDREHNSPLHF.

The gene calls are TRBV11-1 and TRBJ2-7; D is undetermined. Deletions cut 4 bases from V and 1 base from J, with 2 bases between. The germline V gene has CDR1 SGHAT and CDR2 FQDESV (reference sequence). The CDR3 runs to 11 residues. CDR3 region: CASSSSYEQYF. CDR3 nucleotides: TGTGCCAGCAGCTCTTCCTACGAGCAGTACTTC. Combining the CDR3 with reference TRBV11-1 and TRBJ2-7 gives the whole variable domain EAEVAQSPRYKITEKSQAVAFWCDPISGHATLYWYRQILGQGPELLVQFQDESVVDDSQLPKDRFSAERLKGVDSTLKIQPAELGDSAMYLCASSSSYEQYFGPGTRLTVT.

This clone was detected once. The chain recombines TRBV27 with TRBJ1-1; D ambiguous. V lost 1 base, J lost 2 bases, and 14 bases lay in between. This CDR3 spans 16 amino acids. The germline gives CDR1 MNHEY, CDR2 SMNVEV (reference sequence). This CDR3 reads CASSLWAAGVNTEAFF. The CDR3 nucleotides are TGTGCCAGCAGTTTATGGGCGGCCGGAGTCAACACTGAAGCTTTCTTT.

The J gene is TRBJ1-5, the V gene TRBV28; TRBD1 aligns across 7 bases. CDR1 and CDR2 from the germline V gene are MDHEN and SYDVKM. Trimming cost V 2 bases and J 8 bases; bases outside gene matches: 9. The CDR3 consists of 15 residues. The CDR3 DNA reads TGTGCCAGCAGTTTACCAGGGGGGACGGGTGAGCCCCAGCATTTT. The encoded protein is CASSLPGGTGEPQHF.

The chain combines TRBV25-1 with TRBJ2-1; D remains unclear. The germline gives CDR1 MGHDK, CDR2 SYGVNS. This CDR3 is built from 12 residues. V dropped 5 bases and J dropped 0 bases, with 2 bases sitting between them. The DNA for the CDR3 is TGTGCCAGCAGTTACTCCTACAATGAGCAGTTCTTC. Amino acids: CASSYSYNEQFF.

The V call is TRBV3-1 (or the pseudogene TRBV3-2), the J call TRBJ1-2; no reliable D call. The V end was cut by 1 base, the J end by 8 bases, with 14 bases between. The CDR3 covers 14 residues. In germline, CDR1 is LGHDT, CDR2 YNNKEL (reference sequence). The CDR3 is CASSQAWSDSGYTF. Written as DNA, the CDR3 is TGTGCCAGCAGCCAAGCCTGGTCAGACTCCGGCTACACCTTC.

The chain uses TRBV28 and TRBJ2-7, with a tentative D call TRBD2 (7 bases). The CDR3 extends over 13 amino acids. Deletions cut 8 bases from V and 5 bases from J, with 16 bases between. Germline CDR1 is MDHEN and CDR2 is SYDVKM. CDR3 in amino acids: CASFAQGRDEQYF. The CDR3 region has the DNA TGTGCCAGCTTCGCCCAGGGGAGGGACGAGCAGTACTTC. Full variable domain (rest looked up from reference TRBV28 and TRBJ2-7): DVKVTQSSRYLVKRTGEKVFLECVQDMDHENMFWYRQDPGLGLRLIYFSYDVKMKEKGDIPEGYSVSREKKERFSLILESASTNQTSMYLCASFAQGRDEQYFGPGTRLTVT.

J is TRBJ2-7 and V is TRBV6-2 or TRBV6-3; D remains ambiguous. The V gene lost 5 bases and the J gene lost 7 bases, with 9 bases spanning the gap. This CDR3 is built from 11 residues. The V gene's germline CDR1 is MNHEY and CDR2 SVGEGT. CDR3 amino acids: CASSPAREQYF. The CDR3 DNA sequence: TGTGCCAGCAGTCCCGCGAGGGAGCAGTACTTC.

The chain couples TRBV9 to TRBJ2-6, with D unresolved. Trimming pared 0 bases from V and 2 bases from J, leaving 9 bases between. Germline CDR1 reads SGDLS; CDR2 reads YYNGEE. The CDR3 covers 16 residues. The CDR3 DNA reads TGTGCCAGCAGCGTAGCCAGGATCCCTGGGGCCAACGTCCTGACTTTC. Amino acid sequence: CASSVARIPGANVLTF. Drawing the rest from reference TRBV9 and TRBJ2-6, the complete variable domain is DSGVTQTPKHLITATGQRVTLRCSPRSGDLSVYWYQQSLDQGLQFLIQYYNGEERAKGNILERFSAQQFPDLHSELNLSSLELGDSALYFCASSVARIPGANVLTFGAGSRLTVL.

The chain employs TRBV3-1 (or the pseudogene TRBV3-2) and TRBJ2-3, with 7 bases lining up with TRBD1. The germline V gene encodes CDR1 LGHDT and CDR2 YNNKEL (reference sequence). J gave up 6 bases and V 4 bases, and 7 bases lay outside the gene matches. This CDR3 comprises 14 residues. The CDR3 region is CASSPRQGRDTQYF. CDR3 nucleotides: TGTGCCAGCAGCCCCAGACAGGGAAGGGATACGCAGTATTTT.

V usage is TRBV27 and J usage is TRBJ1-4; D not certain. The germline V and J ends were trimmed by 5 bases and 5 bases, with 15 bases remaining between them. The germline CDR1 and CDR2 sequences are MNHEY and SMNVEV (reference sequence). The CDR3 spans 15 residues. CDR3 in DNA: TGTGCCAGCAGTCTGACGCGAGGGTCGAATGAAAAACTGTTTTTT. Its translation is CASSLTRGSNEKLFF.